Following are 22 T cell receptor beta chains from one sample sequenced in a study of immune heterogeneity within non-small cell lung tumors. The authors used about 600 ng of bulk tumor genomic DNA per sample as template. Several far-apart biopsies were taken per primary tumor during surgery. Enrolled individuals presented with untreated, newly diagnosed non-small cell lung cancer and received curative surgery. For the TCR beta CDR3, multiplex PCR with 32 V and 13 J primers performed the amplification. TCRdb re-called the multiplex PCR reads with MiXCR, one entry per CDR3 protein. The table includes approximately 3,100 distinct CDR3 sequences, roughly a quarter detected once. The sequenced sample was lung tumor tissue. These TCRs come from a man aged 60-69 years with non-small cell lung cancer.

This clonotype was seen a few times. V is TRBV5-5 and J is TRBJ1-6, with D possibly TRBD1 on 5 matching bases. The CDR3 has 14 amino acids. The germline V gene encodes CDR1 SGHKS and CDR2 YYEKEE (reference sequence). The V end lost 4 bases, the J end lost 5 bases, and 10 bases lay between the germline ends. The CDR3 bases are TGTGCCAGCAGCCCGCGGGGGAATAATTCACCCCTCCACTTT. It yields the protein CASSPRGNNSPLHF.

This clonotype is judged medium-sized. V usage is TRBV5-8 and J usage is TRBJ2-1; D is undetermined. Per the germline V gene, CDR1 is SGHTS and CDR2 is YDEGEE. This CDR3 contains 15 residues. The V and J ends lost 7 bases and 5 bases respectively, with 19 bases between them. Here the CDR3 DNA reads TGTGCCAGCTCCGTGGCGGAGACGAGAAACAATGAGCAGTTCTTC. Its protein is CASSVAETRNNEQFF.

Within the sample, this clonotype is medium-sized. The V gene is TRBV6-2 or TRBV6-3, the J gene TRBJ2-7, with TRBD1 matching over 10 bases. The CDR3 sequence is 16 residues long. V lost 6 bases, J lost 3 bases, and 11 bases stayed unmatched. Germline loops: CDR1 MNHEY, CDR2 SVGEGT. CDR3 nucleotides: TGTGCCAGCAGCTTCAGCCGGGACAGGGGTAGCTACGAGCAGTACTTC. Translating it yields CASSFSRDRGSYEQYF.

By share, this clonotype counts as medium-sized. CDR3 DNA: TGTGCCAGCAGTGAAGTCGGTAGTCTAAATGGCTACACCTTC. Translation: CASSEVGSLNGYTF. The chain couples TRBV6-1 to TRBJ1-2; D gene ambiguous. CDR3 size: 14 residues. V was cut by 1 base and J by 6 bases, with 12 bases left in between. Germline CDR1 is MNHNS and CDR2 is SASEGT.

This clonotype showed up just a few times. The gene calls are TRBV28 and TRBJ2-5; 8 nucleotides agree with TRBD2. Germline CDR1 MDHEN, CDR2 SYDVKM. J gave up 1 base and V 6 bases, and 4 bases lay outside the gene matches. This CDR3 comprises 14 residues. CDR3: CASSHSGTQETQYF. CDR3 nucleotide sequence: TGTGCCAGCAGCCATAGCGGGACCCAAGAGACCCAGTACTTC.

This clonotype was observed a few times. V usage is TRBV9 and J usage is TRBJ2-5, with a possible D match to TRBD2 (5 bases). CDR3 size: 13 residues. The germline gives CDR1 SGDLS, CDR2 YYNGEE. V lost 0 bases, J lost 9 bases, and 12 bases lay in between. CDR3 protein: CASSVEGLGAQYF. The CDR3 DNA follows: TGTGCCAGCAGCGTAGAGGGCCTCGGGGCCCAGTACTTC.

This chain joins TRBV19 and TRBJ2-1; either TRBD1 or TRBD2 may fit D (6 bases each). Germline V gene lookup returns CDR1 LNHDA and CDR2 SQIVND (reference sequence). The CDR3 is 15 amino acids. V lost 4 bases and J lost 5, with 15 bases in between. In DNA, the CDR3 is TGTGCCAGTAGTAGGAGGGGGGTAGGTAACAATGAGCAGTTCTTC. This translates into CASSRRGVGNNEQFF.

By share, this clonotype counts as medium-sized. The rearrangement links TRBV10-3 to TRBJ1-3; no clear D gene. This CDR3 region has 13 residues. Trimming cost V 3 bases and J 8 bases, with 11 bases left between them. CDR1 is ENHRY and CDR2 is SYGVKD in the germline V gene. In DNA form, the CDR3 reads TGTGCCATCAGTGACGACTTTGGGGACACCATATATTTT. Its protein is CAISDDFGDTIYF.

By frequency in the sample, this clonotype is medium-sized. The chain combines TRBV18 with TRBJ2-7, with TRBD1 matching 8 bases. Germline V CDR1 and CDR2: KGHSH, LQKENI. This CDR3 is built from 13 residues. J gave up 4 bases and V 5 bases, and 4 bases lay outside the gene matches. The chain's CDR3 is CASSADRVYEQYF. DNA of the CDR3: TGTGCCAGCTCAGCGGACAGGGTATACGAGCAGTACTTC.

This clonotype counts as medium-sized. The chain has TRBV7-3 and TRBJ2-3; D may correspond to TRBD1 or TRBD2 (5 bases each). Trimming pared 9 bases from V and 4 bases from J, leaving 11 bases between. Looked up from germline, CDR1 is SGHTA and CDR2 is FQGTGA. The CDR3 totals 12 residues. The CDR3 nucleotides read TGTGCCAGTGGGGACCCCGCAGATACGCAGTATTTT. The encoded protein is CASGDPADTQYF.

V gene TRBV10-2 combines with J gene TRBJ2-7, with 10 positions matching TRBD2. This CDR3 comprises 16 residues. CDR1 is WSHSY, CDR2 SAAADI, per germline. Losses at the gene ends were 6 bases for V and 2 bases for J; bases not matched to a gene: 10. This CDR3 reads CASSEREGILTYEQYF. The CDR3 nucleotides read TGCGCCAGCAGCGAGCGGGAGGGTATTTTAACCTACGAGCAGTACTTC.

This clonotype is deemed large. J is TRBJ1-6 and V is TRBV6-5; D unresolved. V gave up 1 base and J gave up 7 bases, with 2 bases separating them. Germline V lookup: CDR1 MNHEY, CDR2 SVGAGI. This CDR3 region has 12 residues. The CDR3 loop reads CASSYLNSPLHF. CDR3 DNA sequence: TGTGCCAGCAGTTACTTGAATTCACCCCTCCACTTT.

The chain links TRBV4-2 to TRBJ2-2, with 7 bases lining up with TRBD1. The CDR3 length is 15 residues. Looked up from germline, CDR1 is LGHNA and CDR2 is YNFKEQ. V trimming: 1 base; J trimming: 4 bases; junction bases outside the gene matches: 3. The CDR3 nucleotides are TGTGCCAGCAGCCAAGGGGGGACAGTCACCGGGGAGCTGTTTTTT. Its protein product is CASSQGGTVTGELFF.

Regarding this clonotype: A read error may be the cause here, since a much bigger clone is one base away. CDR3 region: CASRPTGMDQPLHF. CDR3 nucleotides: TGTGCCAGTAGACCGACAGGGATGGATCAGCCCCTGCATTTT. The chain joins TRBV19 to TRBJ1-5; 7 bases map to TRBD1. The CDR3 sequence is 14 residues long. In germline, CDR1 is LNHDA, CDR2 SQIVND (reference sequence).

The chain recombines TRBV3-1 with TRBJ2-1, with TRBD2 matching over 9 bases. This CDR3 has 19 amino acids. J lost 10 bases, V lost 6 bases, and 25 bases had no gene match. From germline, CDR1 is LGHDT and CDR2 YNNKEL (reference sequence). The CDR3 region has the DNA TGTGCCAGCAGTCCCATAGGTCCTGGAGCGGGAGGCCCTGGGGACGAGCAGTTCTTC. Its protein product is CASSPIGPGAGGPGDEQFF.

This CDR3 is CASSTLAGVSHEQFF. For the CDR3, the DNA is TGTGCCAGCAGTACTCTAGCGGGAGTAAGCCATGAGCAGTTCTTC. V and J are TRBV2 and TRBJ2-1; TRBD2 matches at 10 bases. V dropped 5 bases and J dropped 8; count of bases not matched to a gene: 9. This CDR3 comprises 15 residues. The germline V gene has CDR1 SNHLY and CDR2 FYNNEI.

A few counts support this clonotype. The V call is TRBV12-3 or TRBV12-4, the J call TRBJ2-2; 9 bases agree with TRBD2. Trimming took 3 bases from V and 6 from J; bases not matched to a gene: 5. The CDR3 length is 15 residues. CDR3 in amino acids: CASSFAGGRAGELFF. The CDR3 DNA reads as TGTGCCAGCAGTTTTGCGGGAGGGCGGGCCGGGGAGCTGTTTTTT.

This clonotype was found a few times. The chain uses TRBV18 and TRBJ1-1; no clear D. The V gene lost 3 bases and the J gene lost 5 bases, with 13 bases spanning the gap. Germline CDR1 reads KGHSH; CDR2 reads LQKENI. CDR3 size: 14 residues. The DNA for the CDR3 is TGTGCCAGCTCACCTCGGAGGACTCCTACTGAAGCTTTCTTT. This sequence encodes CASSPRRTPTEAFF. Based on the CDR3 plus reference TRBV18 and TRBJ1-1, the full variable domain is NAGVMQNPRHLVRRRGQEARLRCSPMKGHSHVYWYRQLPEEGLKFMVYLQKENIIDESGMPKERFSAEFPKEGPSILRIQQVVRGDSAAYFCASSPRRTPTEAFFGQGTRLTVV.

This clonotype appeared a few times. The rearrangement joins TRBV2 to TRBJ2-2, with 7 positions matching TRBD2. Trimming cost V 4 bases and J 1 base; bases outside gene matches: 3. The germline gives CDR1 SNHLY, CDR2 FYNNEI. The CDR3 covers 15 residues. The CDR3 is CASSVGGGNTGELFF. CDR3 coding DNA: TGTGCCAGCAGTGTAGGCGGGGGGAACACCGGGGAGCTGTTTTTT.

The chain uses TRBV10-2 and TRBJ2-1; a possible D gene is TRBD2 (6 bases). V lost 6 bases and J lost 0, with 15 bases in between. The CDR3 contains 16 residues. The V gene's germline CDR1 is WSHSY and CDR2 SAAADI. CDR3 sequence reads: CASSSGRPSSYNEQFF. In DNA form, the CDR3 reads TGCGCCAGCAGCTCGGGGAGGCCGAGCTCCTACAATGAGCAGTTCTTC.

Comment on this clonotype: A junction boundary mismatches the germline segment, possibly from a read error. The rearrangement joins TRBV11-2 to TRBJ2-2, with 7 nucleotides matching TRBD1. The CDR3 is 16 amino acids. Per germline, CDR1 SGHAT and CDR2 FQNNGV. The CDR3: CASRQAGTANTGELSF. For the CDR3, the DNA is TGTGCCAGCCGCCAAGCCGGGACAGCCAACACCGGGGAGCTGTCTTTT.

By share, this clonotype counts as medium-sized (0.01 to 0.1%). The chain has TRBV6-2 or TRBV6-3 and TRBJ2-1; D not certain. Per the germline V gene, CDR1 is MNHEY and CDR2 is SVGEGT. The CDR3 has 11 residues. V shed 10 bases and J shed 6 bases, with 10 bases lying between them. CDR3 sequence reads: CATTDFNEQFF. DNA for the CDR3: TGTGCCACCACGGATTTCAATGAGCAGTTCTTC.